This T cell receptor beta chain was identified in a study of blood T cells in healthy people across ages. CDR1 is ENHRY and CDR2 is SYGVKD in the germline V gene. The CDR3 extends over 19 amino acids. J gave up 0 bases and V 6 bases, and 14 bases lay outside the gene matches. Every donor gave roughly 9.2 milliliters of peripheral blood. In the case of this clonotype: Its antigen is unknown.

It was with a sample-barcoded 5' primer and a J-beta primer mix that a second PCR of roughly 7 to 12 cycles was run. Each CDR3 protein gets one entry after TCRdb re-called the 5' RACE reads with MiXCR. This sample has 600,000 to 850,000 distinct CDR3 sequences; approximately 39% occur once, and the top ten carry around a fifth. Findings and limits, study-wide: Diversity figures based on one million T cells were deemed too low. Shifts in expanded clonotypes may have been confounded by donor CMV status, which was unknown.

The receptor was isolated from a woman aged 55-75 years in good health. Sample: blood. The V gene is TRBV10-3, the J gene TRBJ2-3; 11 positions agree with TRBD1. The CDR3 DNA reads TGTGCCATCAGCGGGACAGGGGGAGCCCCTGCCCCCAGCACAGATACGCAGTATTTT. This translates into CAISGTGGAPAPSTDTQYF.